A single sample gave rise to the 22 T cell receptor beta chains below, sequenced in a study of cytomegalovirus exposure and HLA in healthy donors. The primer mix had 60 Vbeta and 13 Jbeta primers. Clones were read by immunoSEQ multiplex PCR, and TCRdb kept only the in-frame ones, dropping some. The table records about 170,000 clones, over 75% of them present only once. The sample consisted of PBMCs. These TCRs come from a male donor in good health and CMV-seronegative.

The DNA for the CDR3 is TGTGCCAGTAGTATCGTAGCCAGAAGCAATCAGCCCCAGCATTTT. Its translation: CASSIVARSNQPQHF. The chain links TRBV19 to TRBJ1-5; unclear D gene. The length of the CDR3 is 15 residues. Germline-derived CDR1 and CDR2 are LNHDA and SQIVND (reference sequence). V was shortened by 3 bases and J by 1 base, with 10 bases between the two germline ends.

This clone has just a few counts. V gene TRBV7-2 combines with J gene TRBJ1-4; 7 bases agree with TRBD1. The trim removed 0 bases at V and 7 bases at J, leaving 5 bases unmatched. The CDR3 is 15 residues long. The germline CDR1 and CDR2 sequences are SGHTA and FQGNSA. Written as DNA, the CDR3 is TGTGCCAGCAGCTTAGCTGGGGACAGTGGTGAAAAACTGTTTTTT. Protein product: CASSLAGDSGEKLFF.

This clone was found once. J is TRBJ1-6 and V is TRBV5-6; D is possibly TRBD1 (5 bases). The germline V and J ends were trimmed by 7 bases and 8 bases, with 16 bases remaining between them. There are 14 residues in the CDR3. Germline V lookup: CDR1 SGHDT, CDR2 YYEEEE. CDR3 DNA: TGTGCCAGCGGAAATGGCCAGGGTTATTCACCCCTCCACTTT. It encodes CASGNGQGYSPLHF.

The table lists this clone with a count of one. The gene calls are TRBV6-5 and TRBJ2-1; D ambiguous. Germline V gene data show CDR1 as MNHEY and CDR2 as SVGAGI. The V end lost 2 bases, the J end lost 8 bases, and 16 bases lay between the germline ends. This CDR3 spans 15 amino acids. The CDR3 loop reads CASSYVQVPQDEQFF. As DNA, the CDR3 is TGTGCCAGCAGTTACGTCCAGGTGCCTCAGGATGAGCAGTTCTTC.

This rearrangement joins TRBV5-1 to TRBJ1-2, with 9 bases lining up with TRBD1. V lost 0 bases to trimming and J lost 4 bases; unmatched junction nucleotides: 1. The germline CDR1 and CDR2 sequences are SGHRS and YFSETQ. The CDR3 is made up of 14 amino acids. CDR3 amino acids: CASSLGDRAYGYTF. DNA for the CDR3: TGCGCCAGCAGCTTGGGGGACAGGGCCTATGGCTACACCTTC. Combining the CDR3 with reference TRBV5-1 and TRBJ1-2 gives the whole variable domain KAGVTQTPRYLIKTRGQQVTLSCSPISGHRSVSWYQQTPGQGLQFLFEYFSETQRNKGNFPGRFSGRQFSNSRSEMNVSTLELGDSALYLCASSLGDRAYGYTFGSGTRLTVV.

The table lists this clone with a few counts. The chain has TRBV10-3 and TRBJ2-1; 10 nucleotides match TRBD2. The germline V gene encodes CDR1 ENHRY and CDR2 SYGVKD. This CDR3 contains 16 residues. Trimming cost V 2 bases and J 3 bases; bases outside gene matches: 4. The CDR3 DNA is TGTGCCATCAGTGAGGAGGCTAGCGGGGGCTACAATGAGCAGTTCTTC. This encodes CAISEEASGGYNEQFF.

The rearrangement uses TRBV6-5 and TRBJ2-7; D is possibly TRBD1 (5 bases). Trimming took off 6 bases at V and 2 bases at J, with 8 bases between the two ends. The CDR3 is 12 amino acids. Germline V gene lookup returns CDR1 MNHEY and CDR2 SVGAGI. The CDR3 here is CASRGRTYEQYF. In DNA, the CDR3 is TGTGCCAGCAGGGGGCGAACCTACGAGCAGTACTTC.

CDR3 nucleotides: TGCGCCAGCAGCCCCCTGGAGGAGAGCACAGATACGCAGTATTTT. Translated, it gives CASSPLEESTDTQYF. V and J are TRBV5-1 and TRBJ2-3; TRBD2 is a possible D gene (5 bases). The germline V gene has CDR1 SGHRS and CDR2 YFSETQ. The V and J ends lost 4 bases and 0 bases respectively, with 12 bases between them. The CDR3 is 15 amino acids. Based on the CDR3 plus reference TRBV5-1 and TRBJ2-3, the full variable domain is KAGVTQTPRYLIKTRGQQVTLSCSPISGHRSVSWYQQTPGQGLQFLFEYFSETQRNKGNFPGRFSGRQFSNSRSEMNVSTLELGDSALYLCASSPLEESTDTQYFGPGTRLTVL.

This clone came up once. This sequence joins TRBV7-2 and TRBJ2-7; perhaps TRBD2 as D (6 bases). This CDR3 contains 13 residues. Germline V gene data show CDR1 as SGHTA and CDR2 as FQGNSA. V lost 0 bases and J 3 bases, leaving 6 bases between the germline ends. DNA of the CDR3: TGTGCCAGCAGCTTAGCGGGGGGCTACGAGCAGTACTTC. It encodes CASSLAGGYEQYF.

This clone was seen a single time. The chain recombines TRBV5-1 with TRBJ2-1; D is unclear. Trimming left V 2 bases short and J 0 bases short, with 3 bases between. The CDR3 consists of 13 residues. Germline CDR1 is SGHRS and CDR2 is YFSETQ. The CDR3, as DNA: TGCGCCAGCAGCTTCTACTCCTACAATGAGCAGTTCTTC. Its translation is CASSFYSYNEQFF.

The chain combines TRBV7-9 with TRBJ2-1; D is perhaps TRBD2 (7 bases). The CDR3 covers 16 residues. The V gene's germline CDR1 is SEHNR and CDR2 FQNEAQ (reference sequence). Deletions cut 3 bases from V and 0 bases from J, with 12 bases between. CDR3 sequence: CASSLRGGSSYNEQFF. DNA for the CDR3: TGTGCCAGCAGCTTGAGGGGGGGGAGCTCCTACAATGAGCAGTTCTTC.

This rearrangement joins TRBV6-6 to TRBJ1-1; the D gene is possibly TRBD1 (6 bases). CDR1 and CDR2 (germline): MNHNY, SVGAGI (reference sequence). The ends were cut back, 0 bases at V and 1 base at J, with 9 bases in the middle. The CDR3 totals 15 residues. CDR3 DNA sequence: TGTGCCAGCAGTTACTCAGGGGGTCCGAACACTGAAGCTTTCTTT. Amino acid sequence: CASSYSGGPNTEAFF.

This clone was seen once. The rearrangement joins TRBV7-8 to TRBJ1-2, with D maybe TRBD1 (6 bases). Trimming removed 5 bases at V and 6 bases at J, with 13 bases between. Germline V gene sequence: CDR1 SGHVS, CDR2 FQNEAQ. This CDR3 has 13 residues. The CDR3 here is CASSPTQGHGYTF. The CDR3, as DNA: TGTGCCAGCAGCCCCACACAGGGCCATGGCTACACCTTC.

The rearrangement uses TRBV20-1 and TRBJ1-1; D ambiguous. Germline V lookup: CDR1 DFQATT, CDR2 SNEGSKA (reference sequence). With 5 bases removed from V and 11 bases from J, the gap between germline ends came to 9 bases. The CDR3 has 9 amino acids. CDR3 region: CSAPHQAFF. DNA of the CDR3: TGCAGTGCTCCCCACCAGGCTTTCTTT.

V and J are TRBV10-3 and TRBJ2-7; D uncertain. V shed 4 bases and J shed 1 base, with 11 bases lying between them. Germline V gene data show CDR1 as ENHRY and CDR2 as SYGVKD. The CDR3 is 14 residues long. The CDR3 DNA reads TGTGCCATCAGTGGGTTTGACGGGTCCTACGAGCAGTACTTC. This codes for CAISGFDGSYEQYF.

With respect to this clone: This same CDR3 is encoded by further DNA sequences in the sample. The rearrangement links TRBV6-5 to TRBJ1-1, with D tentatively TRBD1 (6 bases). This CDR3 has 11 amino acids. V shed 5 bases and J shed 6 bases, with 7 bases lying between them. Germline CDR1 MNHEY, CDR2 SVGAGI. This chain's CDR3 is CASSHRAEAFF. The DNA for the CDR3 is TGTGCCAGCAGTCACAGGGCTGAAGCTTTCTTT.

The chain uses TRBV5-1 and TRBJ2-7; perhaps TRBD2 as D (7 bases). The germline V gene has CDR1 SGHRS and CDR2 YFSETQ. The CDR3 has 14 amino acids. Trimming left V 2 bases short and J 0 bases short, with 9 bases between. The CDR3 sequence is CASSLGGDSYEQYF. CDR3 coding DNA: TGCGCCAGCAGCTTAGGGGGGGACTCCTACGAGCAGTACTTC.

The chain recombines TRBV13 with TRBJ2-5, with TRBD1 matching 7 bases. V dropped 4 bases and J dropped 0; count of bases not matched to a gene: 8. The CDR3 is 16 residues long. Looked up from germline, CDR1 is PRHDT and CDR2 is FYEKMQ (reference sequence). The CDR3: CASSSQDRQYQETQYF. The CDR3 coding sequence is TGTGCCAGCAGCTCCCAGGACAGGCAGTACCAAGAGACCCAGTACTTC. Full variable domain (outside the CDR3, taken from reference TRBV13 and TRBJ2-5): AAGVIQSPRHLIKEKRETATLKCYPIPRHDTVYWYQQGPGQDPQFLISFYEKMQSDKGSIPDRFSAQQFSDYHSELNMSSLELGDSALYFCASSSQDRQYQETQYFGPGTRLLVL.

The chain is built from TRBV11-1 and TRBJ2-7, with D unresolved. Germline CDR1 reads SGHAT; CDR2 reads FQDESV (reference sequence). This CDR3 has 14 amino acids. V was trimmed by 0 bases and J by 2 bases, leaving 8 bases between them. In DNA, the CDR3 is TGTGCCAGCAGCTTAGCGCACATGGCCTACGAGCAGTACTTC. Its protein is CASSLAHMAYEQYF.

This clone was found a few times. The V and J genes are TRBV2 and TRBJ2-7, with D unclear. The CDR3 has 13 residues. Germline V gives CDR1 SNHLY, CDR2 FYNNEI. The ends were cut back, 8 bases at V and 2 bases at J, with 13 bases in the middle. CDR3 sequence (DNA): TGTGCCAGCCTCCAGATGGTTGCCTACGAGCAGTACTTC. This gives the protein CASLQMVAYEQYF.

The chain uses TRBV6-5 and TRBJ1-5; D perhaps matches TRBD1 (5 bases). This CDR3 comprises 15 residues. The ends were cut back, 5 bases at V and 7 bases at J, with 18 bases in the middle. Looked up from germline, CDR1 is MNHEY and CDR2 is SVGAGI. CDR3 protein: CASSTRGGVNQPQHF. In DNA, the CDR3 is TGTGCCAGCAGTACCCGGGGGGGGGTTAACCAGCCCCAGCATTTT.

The CDR3 is CSVEDQGRRNTIYF. The DNA of the CDR3 is TGCAGCGTTGAAGATCAGGGAAGGAGAAACACCATATATTTT. V usage is TRBV29-1 and J usage is TRBJ1-3; TRBD1 might be the D (5 bases). Trimming took 0 bases from V and 5 from J, leaving 11 bases between them. Germline lookup yields CDR1 SQVTM and CDR2 ANQGSEA. CDR3 length: 14 residues.